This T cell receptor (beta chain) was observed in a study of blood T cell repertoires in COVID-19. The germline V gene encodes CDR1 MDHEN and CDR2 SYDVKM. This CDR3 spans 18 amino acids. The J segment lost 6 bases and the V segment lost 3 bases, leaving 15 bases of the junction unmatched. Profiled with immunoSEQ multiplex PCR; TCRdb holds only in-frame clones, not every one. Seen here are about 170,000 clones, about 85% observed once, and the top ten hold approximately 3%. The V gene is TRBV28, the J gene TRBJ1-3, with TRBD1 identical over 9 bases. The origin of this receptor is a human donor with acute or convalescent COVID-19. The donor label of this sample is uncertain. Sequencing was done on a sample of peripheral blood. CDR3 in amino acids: CASSLGQGKGILPNTIYF. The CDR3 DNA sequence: TGTGCCAGCAGTTTGGGACAGGGAAAGGGAATCCTACCAAACACCATATATTTT.